This record covers a single T cell receptor (beta chain). Its antigen remains unknown. This specimen belongs to a study of radiotherapy plus CTLA-4 blockade in lung cancer. Germline V gene sequence: CDR1 KGHSH, CDR2 LQKENI. The CDR3 length is 15 residues. The V end was cut by 3 bases, the J end by 5 bases, with 16 bases between. The data were produced by immunoSEQ multiplex PCR, yet TCRdb's version contains in-frame clones alone and is incomplete. Of 70,000 to 95,000 clones in the sample, about 80% are singletons; the top ten hold roughly 15%. Notes on the study in general: Clones derived from tumor TCRs expanded in blood after radiotherapy plus ipilimumab.

The specimen was peripheral blood, collected from a patient treated with radiotherapy plus ipilimumab. V usage is TRBV18 and J usage is TRBJ1-1; TRBD1 might be the D (6 bases). The TCR comes from a human donor with non-small cell lung cancer that progressed on radiotherapy plus ipilimumab. CDR3 DNA: TGTGCCAGCTCACCCCCGGGGACATCCTGGACTGAAGCTTTCTTT. Amino acid sequence: CASSPPGTSWTEAFF.